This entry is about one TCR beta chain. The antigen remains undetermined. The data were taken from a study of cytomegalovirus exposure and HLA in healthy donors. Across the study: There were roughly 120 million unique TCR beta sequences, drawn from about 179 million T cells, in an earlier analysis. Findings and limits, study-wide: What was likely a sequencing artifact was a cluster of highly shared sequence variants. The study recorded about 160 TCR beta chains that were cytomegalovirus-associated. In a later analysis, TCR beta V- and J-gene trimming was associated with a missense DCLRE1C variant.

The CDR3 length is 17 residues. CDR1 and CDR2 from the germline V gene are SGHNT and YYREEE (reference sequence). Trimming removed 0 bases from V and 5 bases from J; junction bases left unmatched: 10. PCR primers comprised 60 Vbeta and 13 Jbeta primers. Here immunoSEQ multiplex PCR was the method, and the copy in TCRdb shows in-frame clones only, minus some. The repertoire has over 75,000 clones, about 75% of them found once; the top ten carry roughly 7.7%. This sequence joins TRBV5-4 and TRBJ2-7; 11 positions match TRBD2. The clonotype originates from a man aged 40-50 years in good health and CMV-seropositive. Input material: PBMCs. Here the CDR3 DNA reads TGTGCCAGCAGCTTGGGGGGGACTAGCGGTCTCATGGACGAGCAGTACTTC. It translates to CASSLGGTSGLMDEQYF. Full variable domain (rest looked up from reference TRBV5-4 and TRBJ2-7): ETGVTQSPTHLIKTRGQQVTLRCSSQSGHNTVSWYQQALGQGPQFIFQYYREEENGRGNFPPRFSGLQFPNYSSELNVNALELDDSALYLCASSLGGTSGLMDEQYFGPGTRLTVT.